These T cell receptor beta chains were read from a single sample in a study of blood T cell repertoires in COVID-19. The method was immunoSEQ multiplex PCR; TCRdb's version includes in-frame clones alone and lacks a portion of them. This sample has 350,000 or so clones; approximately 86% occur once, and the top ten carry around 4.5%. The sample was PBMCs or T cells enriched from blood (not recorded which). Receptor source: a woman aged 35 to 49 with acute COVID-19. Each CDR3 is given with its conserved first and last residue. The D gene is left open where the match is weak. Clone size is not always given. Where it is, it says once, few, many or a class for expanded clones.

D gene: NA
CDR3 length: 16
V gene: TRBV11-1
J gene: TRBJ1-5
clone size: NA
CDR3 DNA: TGTGCCAGCAGCATTACAGGGATTGAGGGCAATCAGCCCCAGCATTTT
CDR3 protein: CASSITGIEGNQPQHF

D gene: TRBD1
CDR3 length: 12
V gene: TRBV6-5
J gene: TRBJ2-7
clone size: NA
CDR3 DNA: TGTGCCAGCACCCCATCGACAGGGGAGCAGTACTTC
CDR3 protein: CASTPSTGEQYF

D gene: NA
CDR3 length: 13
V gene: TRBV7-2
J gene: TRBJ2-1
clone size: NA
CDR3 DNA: TGTGCCAGCAGCCTACCCCTACGGAATGAGCAGTTCTTC
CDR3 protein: CASSLPLRNEQFF

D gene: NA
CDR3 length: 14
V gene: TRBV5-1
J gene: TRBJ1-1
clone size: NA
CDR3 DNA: TGCGCCAGCAGCGTAGGAGTGGAGAACACTGAAGCTTTCTTT
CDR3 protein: CASSVGVENTEAFF

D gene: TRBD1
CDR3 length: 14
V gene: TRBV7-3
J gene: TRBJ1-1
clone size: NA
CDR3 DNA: TGTGCCAGCAGCGCCCAGGGGGCTAGCGCTGAAGCTTTCTTT
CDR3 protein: CASSAQGASAEAFF

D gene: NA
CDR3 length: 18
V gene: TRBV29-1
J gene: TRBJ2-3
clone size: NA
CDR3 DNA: TGCAGCGTTGAAGGGGCAGCGGATTTGAGGAAACGGGCAGATACGCAGTATTTT
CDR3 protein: CSVEGAADLRKRADTQYF

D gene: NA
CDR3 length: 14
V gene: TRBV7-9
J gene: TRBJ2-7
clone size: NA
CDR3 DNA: TGTGCCAGCACCGTCGAGCAGGGCCCCTACGAGCAGTACTTC
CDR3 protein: CASTVEQGPYEQYF

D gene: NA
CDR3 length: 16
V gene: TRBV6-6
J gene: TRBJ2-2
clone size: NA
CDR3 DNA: TGTGCCAGCAGTTACCCCGGGACAATCAACACCGGGGAGCTGTTTTTT
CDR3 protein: CASSYPGTINTGELFF

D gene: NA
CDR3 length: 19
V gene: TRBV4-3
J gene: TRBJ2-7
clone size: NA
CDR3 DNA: TGCGCCAGCAGCCAAGACCCGCCTTTTGGTAGCGGCCGAAGCTACGAGCAGTACTTC
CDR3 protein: CASSQDPPFGSGRSYEQYF

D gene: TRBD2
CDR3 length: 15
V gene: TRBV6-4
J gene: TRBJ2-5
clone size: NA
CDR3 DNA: TGTGCCAGCAGTGAGAGAGCGGGGGCTCAAGAGACCCAGTACTTC
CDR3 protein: CASSERAGAQETQYF

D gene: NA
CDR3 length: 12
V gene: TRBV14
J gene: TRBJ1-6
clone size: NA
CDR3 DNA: TGTGCCAGCAGCCTCGTCAATTCACCCCTCCACTTT
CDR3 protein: CASSLVNSPLHF

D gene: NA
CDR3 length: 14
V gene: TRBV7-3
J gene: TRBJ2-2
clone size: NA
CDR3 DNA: TGTGCCAGCAGCCCTGGAAGCGCGGCCGGGGAGCTGTTTTTT
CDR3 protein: CASSPGSAAGELFF

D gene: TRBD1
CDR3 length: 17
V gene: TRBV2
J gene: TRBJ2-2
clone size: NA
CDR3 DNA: TGTGCCAGCAGTCAGAGACCGACAGGGGCGGGGACCGGGGAGCTGTTTTTT
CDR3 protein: CASSQRPTGAGTGELFF

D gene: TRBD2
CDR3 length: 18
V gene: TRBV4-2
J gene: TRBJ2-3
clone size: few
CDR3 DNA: TGTGCCAGCAGCCAGGTCTTACCGGGACTAGAAAGCACAGATACGCAGTATTTT
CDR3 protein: CASSQVLPGLESTDTQYF

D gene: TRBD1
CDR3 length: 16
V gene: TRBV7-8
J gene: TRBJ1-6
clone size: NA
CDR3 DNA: TGTGCCAGCAGCTTGGGGGTGGGGACAGGTAATTCACCCCTCCACTTT
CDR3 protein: CASSLGVGTGNSPLHF

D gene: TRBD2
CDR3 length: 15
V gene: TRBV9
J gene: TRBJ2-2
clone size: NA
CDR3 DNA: TGTGCCAGCAGCGTAGATCCGGGGGGGACCGGGGAGCTGTTTTTT
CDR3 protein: CASSVDPGGTGELFF

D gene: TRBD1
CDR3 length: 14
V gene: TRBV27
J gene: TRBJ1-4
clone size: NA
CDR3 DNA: TGTGCCAGCAGTTTGGGACAGGGCAATGAAAAACTGTTTTTT
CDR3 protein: CASSLGQGNEKLFF

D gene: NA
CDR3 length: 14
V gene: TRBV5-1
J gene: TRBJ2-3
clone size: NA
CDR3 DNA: TGCGCCAGCTACGTCAGTTCTAGCACAGATACGCAGTATTTT
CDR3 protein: CASYVSSSTDTQYF

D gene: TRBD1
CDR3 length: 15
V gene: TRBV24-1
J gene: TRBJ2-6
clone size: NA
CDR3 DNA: TGTGCCACCAGTCCTACAGGGGTTGGGGCCAACGTCCTGACTTTC
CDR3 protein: CATSPTGVGANVLTF

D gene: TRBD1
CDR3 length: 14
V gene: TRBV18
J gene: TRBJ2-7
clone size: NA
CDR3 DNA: TGTGCCAGCTCACCCATACAGGGGACCTACGAGCAGTACTTC
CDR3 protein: CASSPIQGTYEQYF

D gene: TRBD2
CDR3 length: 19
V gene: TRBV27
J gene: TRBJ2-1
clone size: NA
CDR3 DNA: TGTGCCAGCAGTCGAATTAGAAGGACTAGCGGGAGTACCTACAATGAGCAGTTCTTC
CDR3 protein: CASSRIRRTSGSTYNEQFF

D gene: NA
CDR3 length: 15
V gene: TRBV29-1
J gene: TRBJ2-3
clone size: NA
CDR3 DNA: TGCAGCGTTGAAGGTTTTAGCGGCGGCACAGATACGCAGTATTTT
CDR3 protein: CSVEGFSGGTDTQYF

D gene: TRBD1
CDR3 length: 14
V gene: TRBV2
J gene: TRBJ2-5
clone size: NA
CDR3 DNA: TGTGCCAGCAGTGTGACAGGGATCGGGGAGACCCAGTACTTC
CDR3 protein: CASSVTGIGETQYF

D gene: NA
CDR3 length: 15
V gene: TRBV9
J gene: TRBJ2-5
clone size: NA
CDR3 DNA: TGTGCCAGCAGCGTAGTAGGGGATCCGCAAGAGACCCAGTACTTC
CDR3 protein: CASSVVGDPQETQYF

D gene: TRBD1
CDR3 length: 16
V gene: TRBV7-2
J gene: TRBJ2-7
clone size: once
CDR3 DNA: TGTGCCAGCAGCTGGACCGGGACAGCCAACTCCTACGAGCAGTACTTC
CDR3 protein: CASSWTGTANSYEQYF

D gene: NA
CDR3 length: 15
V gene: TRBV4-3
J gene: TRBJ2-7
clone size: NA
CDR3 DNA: TGCGCCAGCAGCCAAGATACAGACAGCGAATACGAGCAGTACTTC
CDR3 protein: CASSQDTDSEYEQYF

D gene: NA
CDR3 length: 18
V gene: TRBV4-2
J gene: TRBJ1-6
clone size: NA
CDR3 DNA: TGTGCCAGCAGCCAAGAATCTCAGCGGAGCTCCTATAATTCACCCCTCCACTTT
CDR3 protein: CASSQESQRSSYNSPLHF

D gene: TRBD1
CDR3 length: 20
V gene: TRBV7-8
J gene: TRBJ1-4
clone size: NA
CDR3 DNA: TGTGCCAGCAGCCCATATATAGGGGGGACAGGAGTTTCAACTAATGAAAAACTGTTTTTT
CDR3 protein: CASSPYIGGTGVSTNEKLFF

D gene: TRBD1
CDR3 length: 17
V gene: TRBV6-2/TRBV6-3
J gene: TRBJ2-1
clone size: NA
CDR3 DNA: TGTGCCAGCAGTCGTGGGGCTGGACAGGGGGCTCGCAATGAGCAGTTCTTC
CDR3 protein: CASSRGAGQGARNEQFF

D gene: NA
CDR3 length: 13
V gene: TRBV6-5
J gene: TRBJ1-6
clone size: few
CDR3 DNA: TGTGCCACACACCGGGACATTTCCTCACCCCTCCACTTT
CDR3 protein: CATHRDISSPLHF

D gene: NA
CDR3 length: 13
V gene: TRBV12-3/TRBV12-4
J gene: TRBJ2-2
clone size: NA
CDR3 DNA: TGTGCCAGCAGATCGTCGAACACCGGGGAGCTGTTTTTT
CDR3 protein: CASRSSNTGELFF

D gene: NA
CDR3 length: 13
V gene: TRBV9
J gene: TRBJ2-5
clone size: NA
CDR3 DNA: TGTGCCAGCAGCGTACAGGAAGAAGAGACCCAGTACTTC
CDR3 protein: CASSVQEEETQYF

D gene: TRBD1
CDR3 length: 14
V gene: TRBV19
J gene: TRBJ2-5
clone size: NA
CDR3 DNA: TGTGCCAGTAGTGCCAATCAGGGGGCAGAGACCCAGTACTTC
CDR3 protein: CASSANQGAETQYF

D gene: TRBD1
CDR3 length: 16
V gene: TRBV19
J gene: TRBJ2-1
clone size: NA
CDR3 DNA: TGTGCCAGTAGTCAACACACACAGGGGTCCTACAATGAGCAGTTCTTC
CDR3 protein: CASSQHTQGSYNEQFF

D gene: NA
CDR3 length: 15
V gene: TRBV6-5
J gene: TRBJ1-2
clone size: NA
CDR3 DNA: TGTGCCAGCAGTTACTCGCGGGGGGTTAACTATGGCTACACCTTC
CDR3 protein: CASSYSRGVNYGYTF

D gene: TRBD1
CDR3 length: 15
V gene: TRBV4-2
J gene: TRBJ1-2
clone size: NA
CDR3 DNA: TGTGCCAGCAGCCAATCGGACAGGGCTAACTATGGCTACACCTTC
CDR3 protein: CASSQSDRANYGYTF

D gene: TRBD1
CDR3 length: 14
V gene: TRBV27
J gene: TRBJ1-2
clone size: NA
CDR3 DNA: TGTGCCAGCAACGACAGGGGAGGGGTGGGTGGCTACACCTTC
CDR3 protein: CASNDRGGVGGYTF

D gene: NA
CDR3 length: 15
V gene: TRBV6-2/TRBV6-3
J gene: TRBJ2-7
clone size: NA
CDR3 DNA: TGTGCCAGCAGTTACTCGGTAGCGCCGTCCTACGAGCAGTACTTC
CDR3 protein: CASSYSVAPSYEQYF

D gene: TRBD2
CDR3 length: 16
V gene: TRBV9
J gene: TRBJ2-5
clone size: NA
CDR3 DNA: TGTGCCAGCAGCGCAGGGTCTAGCGGGTACCAAGAGACCCAGTACTTC
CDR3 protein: CASSAGSSGYQETQYF

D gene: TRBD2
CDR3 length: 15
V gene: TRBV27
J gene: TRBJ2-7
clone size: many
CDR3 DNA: TGTGCCAGCAGTTTAGGGGGGGGATCGAGCTACGAGCAGTACTTC
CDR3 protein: CASSLGGGSSYEQYF

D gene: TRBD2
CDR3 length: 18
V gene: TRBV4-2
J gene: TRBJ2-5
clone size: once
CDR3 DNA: TGTGCCAGCAGCCAAGATAGTAGGAGGGCGGGAGGTGAGGAGACCCAGTACTTC
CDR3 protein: CASSQDSRRAGGEETQYF

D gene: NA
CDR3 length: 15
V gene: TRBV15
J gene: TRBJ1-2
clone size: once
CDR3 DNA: TGTGCCACCAGCAGAGGATTCCAGGGTGGCTATGGCTACACCTTC
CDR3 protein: CATSRGFQGGYGYTF

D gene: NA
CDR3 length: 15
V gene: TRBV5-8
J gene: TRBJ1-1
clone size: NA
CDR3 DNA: TGTGCCAGCAGCCTTCAGGGCTGGCGGAACACTGAAGCTTTCTTT
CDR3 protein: CASSLQGWRNTEAFF

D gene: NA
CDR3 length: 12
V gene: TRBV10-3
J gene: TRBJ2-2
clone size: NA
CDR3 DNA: TGTGCCATACAACTAGATACCGGGGAGCTGTTTTTT
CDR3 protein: CAIQLDTGELFF

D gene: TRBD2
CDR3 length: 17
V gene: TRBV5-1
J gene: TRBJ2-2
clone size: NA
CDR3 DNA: TGCGCCAGCAGCGAAGGGACTAGCGGGAGTAAGACCGGGGAGCTGTTTTTT
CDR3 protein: CASSEGTSGSKTGELFF

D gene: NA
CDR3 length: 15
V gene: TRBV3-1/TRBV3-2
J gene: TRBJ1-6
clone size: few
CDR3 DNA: TGTGCCAGCAGCCCCCGGACAGTCAATAATTCACCCCTCCACTTT
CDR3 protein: CASSPRTVNNSPLHF

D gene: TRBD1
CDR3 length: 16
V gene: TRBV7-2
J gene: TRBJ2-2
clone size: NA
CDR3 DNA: TGTGCCAGCAGCTCCGGACAGGGGAAAAACACCGGGGAGCTGTTTTTT
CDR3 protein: CASSSGQGKNTGELFF

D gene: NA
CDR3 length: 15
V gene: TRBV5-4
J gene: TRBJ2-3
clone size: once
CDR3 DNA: TGTGCCAGCAGCCCAGACAGGTTAAGCACAGATACGCAGTATTTT
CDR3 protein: CASSPDRLSTDTQYF

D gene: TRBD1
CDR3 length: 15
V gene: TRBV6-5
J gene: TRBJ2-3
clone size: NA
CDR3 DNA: TGTGCCAGCAGCCCAACAGGGGGCGCGGGTGATACGCAGTATTTT
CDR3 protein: CASSPTGGAGDTQYF

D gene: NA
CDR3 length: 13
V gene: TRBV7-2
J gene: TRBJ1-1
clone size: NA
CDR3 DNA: TGTGCCAGCAGCCCGATTAATAGGCGGCAAGCTTTCTTT
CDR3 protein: CASSPINRRQAFF

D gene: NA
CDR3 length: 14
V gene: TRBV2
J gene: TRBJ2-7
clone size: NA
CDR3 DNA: TGTGCCAGCAGTGCGCGAGGGAGCCTGAACGAGCAGTACTTC
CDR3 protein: CASSARGSLNEQYF

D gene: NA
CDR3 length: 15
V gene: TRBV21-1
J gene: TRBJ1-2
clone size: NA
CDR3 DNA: TGTGCCAGCAGCAAAGTCTGGGGGAGGGGCCATGGCTACACCTTC
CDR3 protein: CASSKVWGRGHGYTF

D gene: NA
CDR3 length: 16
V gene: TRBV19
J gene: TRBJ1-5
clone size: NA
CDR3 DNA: TGTGCCAGTAGTAATCGACAGGATGGGAGCAATCAGCCCCAGCATTTT
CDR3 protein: CASSNRQDGSNQPQHF

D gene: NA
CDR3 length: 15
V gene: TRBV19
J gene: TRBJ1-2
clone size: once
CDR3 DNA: TGTGCCAGTAGTCCCCCCTGGGCTACAAGGTATGGCTACACCTTC
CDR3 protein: CASSPPWATRYGYTF

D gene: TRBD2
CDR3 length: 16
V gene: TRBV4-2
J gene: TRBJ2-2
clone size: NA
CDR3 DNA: TGTGCCAGCAGCCAAGATCTAGCGGGTGACACCGGGGAGCTGTTTTTT
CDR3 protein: CASSQDLAGDTGELFF

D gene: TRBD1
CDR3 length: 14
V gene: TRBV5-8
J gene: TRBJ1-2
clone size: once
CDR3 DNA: TGTGCCAGCAGCTCGGGACAGCGTAACTATGGCTACACCTTC
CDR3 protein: CASSSGQRNYGYTF

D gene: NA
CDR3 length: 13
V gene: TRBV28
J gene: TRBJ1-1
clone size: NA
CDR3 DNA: TGTGCCAGCCAACTCTTCGAGAACACTGAAGCTTTCTTT
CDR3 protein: CASQLFENTEAFF

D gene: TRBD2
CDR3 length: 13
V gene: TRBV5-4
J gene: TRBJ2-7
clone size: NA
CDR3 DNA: TGTGCCAGCAGCTTGCGGGGAGGGATGGAGCAGTACTTC
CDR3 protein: CASSLRGGMEQYF